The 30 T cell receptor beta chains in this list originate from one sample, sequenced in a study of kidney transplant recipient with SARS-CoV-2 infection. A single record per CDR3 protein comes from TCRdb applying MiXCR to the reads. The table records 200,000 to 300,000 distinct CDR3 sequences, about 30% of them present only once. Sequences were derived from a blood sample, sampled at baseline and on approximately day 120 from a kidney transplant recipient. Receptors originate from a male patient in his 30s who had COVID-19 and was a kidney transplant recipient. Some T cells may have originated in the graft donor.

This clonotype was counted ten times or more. CDR3 bases: TGCAGCGTTTCCTCCACTAGCGGGAGTAACGAGCAGTACTTC. Translated, it gives CSVSSTSGSNEQYF. The chain links TRBV29-1 to TRBJ2-7; 11 bases are shared with TRBD2. Germline CDR1 and CDR2: SQVTM and ANQGSEA. V was pared by 5 bases and J by 5 bases, with 8 bases of the junction left unmatched. CDR3 length: 14 amino acids.

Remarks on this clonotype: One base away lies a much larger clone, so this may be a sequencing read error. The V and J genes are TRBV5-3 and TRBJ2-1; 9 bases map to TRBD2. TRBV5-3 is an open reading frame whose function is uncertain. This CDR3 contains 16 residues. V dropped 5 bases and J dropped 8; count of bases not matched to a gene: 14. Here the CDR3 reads CARRPLGAGGPDEQFF. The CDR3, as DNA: TGTGCCAGAAGGCCTCTTGGGGCGGGAGGGCCGGATGAGCAGTTCTTC.

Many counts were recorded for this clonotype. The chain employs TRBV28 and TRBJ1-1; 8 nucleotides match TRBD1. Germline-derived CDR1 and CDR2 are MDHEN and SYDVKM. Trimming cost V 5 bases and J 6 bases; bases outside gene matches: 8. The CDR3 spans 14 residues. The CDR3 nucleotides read TGTGCCAGCAGTCCCCCCAGGGGGCGGCCTGAAGCTTTCTTT. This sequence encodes CASSPPRGRPEAFF.

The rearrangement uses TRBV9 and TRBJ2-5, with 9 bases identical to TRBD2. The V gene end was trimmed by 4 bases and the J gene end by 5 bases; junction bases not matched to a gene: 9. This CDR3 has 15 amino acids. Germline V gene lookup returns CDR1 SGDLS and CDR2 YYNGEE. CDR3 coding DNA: TGTGCCAGCAGCTCGATTAGCGGGAGCTACGAGACCCAGTACTTC. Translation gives CASSSISGSYETQYF.

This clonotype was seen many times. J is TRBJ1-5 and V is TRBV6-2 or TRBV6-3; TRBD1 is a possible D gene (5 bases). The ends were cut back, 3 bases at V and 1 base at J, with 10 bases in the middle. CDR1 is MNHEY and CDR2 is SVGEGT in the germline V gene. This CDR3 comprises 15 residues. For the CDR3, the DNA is TGTGCCAGCAGTTATTCGGACACGAGCAATCAGCCCCAGCATTTT. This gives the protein CASSYSDTSNQPQHF.

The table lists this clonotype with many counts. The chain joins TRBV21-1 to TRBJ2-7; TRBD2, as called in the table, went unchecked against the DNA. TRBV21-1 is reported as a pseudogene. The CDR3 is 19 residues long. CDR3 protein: CASSKGAFDRRTGGYEQYF. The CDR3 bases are TGTGCCAGCAGCAAAGGGGCTTTCGACCGTAGGACTGGAGGGTACGAGCAGTACTTC.

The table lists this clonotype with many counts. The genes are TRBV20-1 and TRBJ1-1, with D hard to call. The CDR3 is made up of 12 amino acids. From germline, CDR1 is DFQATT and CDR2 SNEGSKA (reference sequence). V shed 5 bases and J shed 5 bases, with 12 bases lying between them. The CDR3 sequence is CSARDWETEAFF. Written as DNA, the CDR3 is TGCAGTGCTCGGGATTGGGAGACTGAAGCTTTCTTT.

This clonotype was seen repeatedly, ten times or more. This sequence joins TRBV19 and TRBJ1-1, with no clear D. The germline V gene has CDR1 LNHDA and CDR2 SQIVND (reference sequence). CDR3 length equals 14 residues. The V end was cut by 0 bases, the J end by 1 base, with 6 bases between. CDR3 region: CASSIEGRNTEAFF. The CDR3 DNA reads TGTGCCAGTAGTATAGAGGGCAGGAACACTGAAGCTTTCTTT.

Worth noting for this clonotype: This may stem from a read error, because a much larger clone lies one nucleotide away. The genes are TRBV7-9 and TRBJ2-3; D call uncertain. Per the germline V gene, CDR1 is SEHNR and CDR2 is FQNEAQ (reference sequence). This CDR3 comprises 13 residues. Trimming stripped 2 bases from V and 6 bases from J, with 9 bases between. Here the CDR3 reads CASSLQQRDTQYF. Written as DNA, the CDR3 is TGTGCCAGCAGCTTACAACAGAGGGATACGCAGTATTTT.

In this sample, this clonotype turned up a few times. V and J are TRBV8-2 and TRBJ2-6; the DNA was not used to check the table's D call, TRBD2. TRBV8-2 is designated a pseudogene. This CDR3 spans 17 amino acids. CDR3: CGIRYRITQSRANVLTF. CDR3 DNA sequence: TGTGGCATCCGCTACAGGATAACACAAAGTCGGGCCAACGTCCTGACTTTC.

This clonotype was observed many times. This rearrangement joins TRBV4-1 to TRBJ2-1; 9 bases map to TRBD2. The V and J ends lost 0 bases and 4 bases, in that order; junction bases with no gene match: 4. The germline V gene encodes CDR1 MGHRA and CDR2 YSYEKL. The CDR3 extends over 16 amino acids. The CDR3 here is CASSQDVAGVYNEQFF. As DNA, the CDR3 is TGCGCCAGCAGCCAAGATGTAGCGGGAGTGTACAATGAGCAGTTCTTC.

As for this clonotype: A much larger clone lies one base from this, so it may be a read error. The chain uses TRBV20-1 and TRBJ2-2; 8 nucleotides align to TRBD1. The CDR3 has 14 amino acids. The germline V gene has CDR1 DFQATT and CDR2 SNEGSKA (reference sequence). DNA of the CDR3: TGCAGTGCTCGAGACAGGGGCCACACCGGGGAGCTGTTTTTT. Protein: CSARDRGHTGELFF.

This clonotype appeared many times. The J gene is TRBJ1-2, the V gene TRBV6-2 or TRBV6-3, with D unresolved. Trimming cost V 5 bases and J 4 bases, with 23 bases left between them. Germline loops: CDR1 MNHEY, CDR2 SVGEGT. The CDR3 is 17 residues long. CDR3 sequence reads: CASSAVNCIGKTYGYTF. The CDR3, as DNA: TGTGCCAGCAGTGCCGTCAACTGCATCGGAAAGACCTATGGCTACACCTTC.

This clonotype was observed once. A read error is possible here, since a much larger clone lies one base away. The CDR3: CASRTPVGVGELFF. CDR3 coding DNA: TGTGCCAGCAGAACGCCAGTGGGAGTGGGGGAGCTGTTTTTT. This rearrangement joins TRBV6-8 to TRBJ2-2, with D possibly being TRBD2 (5 bases). V lost 6 bases, J lost 8 bases, and 16 bases lay in between. Germline V lookup: CDR1 MNHGY, CDR2 SAAAGT. The CDR3 has 14 amino acids.

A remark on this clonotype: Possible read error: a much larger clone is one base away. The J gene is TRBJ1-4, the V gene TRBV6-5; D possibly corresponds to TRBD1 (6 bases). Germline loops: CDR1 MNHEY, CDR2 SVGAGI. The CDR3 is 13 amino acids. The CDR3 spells CTSSRQAGEKLFF. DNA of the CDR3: TGTACCAGCAGCAGACAGGCTGGTGAAAAACTGTTTTTT.

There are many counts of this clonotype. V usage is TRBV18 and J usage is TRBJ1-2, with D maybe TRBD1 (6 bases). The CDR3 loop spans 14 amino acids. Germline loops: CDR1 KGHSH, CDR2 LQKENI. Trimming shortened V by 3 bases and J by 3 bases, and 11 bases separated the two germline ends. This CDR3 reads CASSPTGLDYGYTF. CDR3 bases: TGTGCCAGCTCACCCACAGGGTTGGACTATGGCTACACCTTC.

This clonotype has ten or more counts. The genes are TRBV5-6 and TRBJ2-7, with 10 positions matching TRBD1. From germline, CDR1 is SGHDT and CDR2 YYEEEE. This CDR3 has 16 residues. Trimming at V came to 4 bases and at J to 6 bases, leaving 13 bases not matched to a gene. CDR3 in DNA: TGTGCCAGCAGCCCATCGGGGACAGGGGTGGCTTCCGAGCAGTACTTC. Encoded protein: CASSPSGTGVASEQYF.

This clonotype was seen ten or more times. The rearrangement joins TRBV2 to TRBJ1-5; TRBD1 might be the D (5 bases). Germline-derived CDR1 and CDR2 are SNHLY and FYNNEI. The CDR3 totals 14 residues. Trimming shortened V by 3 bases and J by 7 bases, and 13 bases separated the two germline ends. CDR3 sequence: CASSDRVVGQPQHF. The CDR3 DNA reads TGTGCCAGCAGTGACAGGGTGGTAGGACAGCCCCAGCATTTT. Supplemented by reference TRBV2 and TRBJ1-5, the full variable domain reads EPEVTQTPSHQVTQMGQEVILRCVPISNHLYFYWYRQILGQKVEFLVSFYNNEISEKSEIFDDQFSVERPDGSNFTLKIRSTKLEDSAMYFCASSDRVVGQPQHFGDGTRLSIL.

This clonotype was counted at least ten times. The CDR3 spells CASSSGQGRQGNQPQHF. The CDR3 DNA follows: TGTGCCAGCTCATCGGGACAGGGCAGACAGGGCAATCAGCCCCAGCATTTT. V is TRBV18 and J is TRBJ1-5, with 9 bases aligning to TRBD1. The CDR3 covers 17 residues. Per germline, CDR1 KGHSH and CDR2 LQKENI. After removal of 5 bases from V and 2 bases from J, the junction contained 10 bases not matched to a gene.

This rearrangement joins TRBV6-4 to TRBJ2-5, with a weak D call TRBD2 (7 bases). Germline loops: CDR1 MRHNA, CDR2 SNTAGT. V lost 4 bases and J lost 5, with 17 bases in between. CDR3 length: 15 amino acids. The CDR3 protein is CASSVSPGGLETQYF. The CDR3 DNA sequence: TGTGCCAGCAGTGTCTCACCGGGGGGCTTGGAGACCCAGTACTTC.

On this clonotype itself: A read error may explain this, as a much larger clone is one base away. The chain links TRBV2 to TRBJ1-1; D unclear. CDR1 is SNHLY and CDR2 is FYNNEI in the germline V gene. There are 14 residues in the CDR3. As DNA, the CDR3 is TGTGCCAGCAGACTAGGCAAATTGAACACTGAAGCTCTCTTT. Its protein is CASRLGKLNTEALF.

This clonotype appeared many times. The CDR3 loop reads CASSGKARSRKTYGYTF. DNA of the CDR3: TGCGCCAGCAGTGGGAAAGCAAGATCGCGAAAGACCTATGGCTACACCTTC. The chain has TRBV10-1 and TRBJ1-2; D gene unclear. CDR1 is WNHNN and CDR2 is SYGVQD in the germline V gene (reference sequence). The CDR3 consists of 17 residues. Trimming removed 4 bases at V and 4 bases at J, with 22 bases between.

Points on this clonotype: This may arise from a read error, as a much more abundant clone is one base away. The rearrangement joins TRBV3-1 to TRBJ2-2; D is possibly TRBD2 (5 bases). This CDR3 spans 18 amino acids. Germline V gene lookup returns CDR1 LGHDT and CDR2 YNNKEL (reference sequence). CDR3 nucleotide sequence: TGTGCCAGCAGCGAGGGTAATCCCATTTCAGGCTTGACCGGGGAGCTGCTTTTT. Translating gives CASSEGNPISGLTGELLF.

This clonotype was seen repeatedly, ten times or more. The CDR3 here is CASSPIAGGSYNEQFF. CDR3 bases: TGTGCCAGCAGCCCCATAGCGGGAGGCTCCTACAATGAGCAGTTCTTC. The J gene is TRBJ2-1, the V gene TRBV3-1, with TRBD2 matching over 10 bases. Trimming cost V 4 bases and J 0 bases; bases outside gene matches: 3. The length of the CDR3 is 16 residues. Per germline, CDR1 LGHDT and CDR2 YNNKEL (reference sequence).

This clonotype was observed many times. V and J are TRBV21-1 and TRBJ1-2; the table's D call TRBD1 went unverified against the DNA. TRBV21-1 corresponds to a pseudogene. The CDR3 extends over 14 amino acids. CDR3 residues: CASSKYRGIDGYTF. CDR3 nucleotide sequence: TGTGCCAGCAGCAAATATCGGGGCATCGATGGCTACACCTTC.

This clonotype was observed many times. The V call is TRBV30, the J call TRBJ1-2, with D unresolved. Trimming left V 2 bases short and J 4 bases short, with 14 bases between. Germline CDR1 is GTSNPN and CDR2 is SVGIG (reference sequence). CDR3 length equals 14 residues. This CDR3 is CAWSPGYGGYGYTF. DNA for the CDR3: TGTGCCTGGAGTCCTGGTTACGGCGGCTATGGCTACACCTTC.

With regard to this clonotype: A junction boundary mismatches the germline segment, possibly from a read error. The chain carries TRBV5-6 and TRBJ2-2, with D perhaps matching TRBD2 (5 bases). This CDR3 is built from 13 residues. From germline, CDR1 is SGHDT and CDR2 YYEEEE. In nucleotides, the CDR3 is TGTGCTAGCAGCTTGGTGGGAACCGGGGAGCTGCTTTTT. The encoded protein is CASSLVGTGELLF.

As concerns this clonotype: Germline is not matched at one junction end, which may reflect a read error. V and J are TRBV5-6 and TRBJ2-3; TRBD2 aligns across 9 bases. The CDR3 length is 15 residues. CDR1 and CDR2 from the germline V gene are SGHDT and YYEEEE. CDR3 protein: CTSSTPGTSKDTQYF. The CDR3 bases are TGTACCAGCAGCACGCCCGGGACTAGCAAAGATACGCAGTATTTT. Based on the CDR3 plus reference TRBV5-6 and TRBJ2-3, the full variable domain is DAGVTQSPTHLIKTRGQQVTLRCSPKSGHDTVSWYQQALGQGPQFIFQYYEEEERQRGNFPDRFSGHQFPNYSSELNVNALLLGDSALYLCTSSTPGTSKDTQYFGPGTRLTVL.

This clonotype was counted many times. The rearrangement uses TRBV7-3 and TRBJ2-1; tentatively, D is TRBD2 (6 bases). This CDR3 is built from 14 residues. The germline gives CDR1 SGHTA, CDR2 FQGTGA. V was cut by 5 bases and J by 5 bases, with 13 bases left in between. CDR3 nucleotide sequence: TGTGCCAGCAGCACCGGGACTGCCAACAATGAGCAGTTCTTC. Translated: CASSTGTANNEQFF.

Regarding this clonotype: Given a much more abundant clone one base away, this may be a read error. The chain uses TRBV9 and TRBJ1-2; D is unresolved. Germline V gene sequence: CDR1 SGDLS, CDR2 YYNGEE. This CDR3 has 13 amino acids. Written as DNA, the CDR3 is TGTGCCGGCAGCGTAGATGGCGCCTATGGCTACACCTTC. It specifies CAGSVDGAYGYTF.